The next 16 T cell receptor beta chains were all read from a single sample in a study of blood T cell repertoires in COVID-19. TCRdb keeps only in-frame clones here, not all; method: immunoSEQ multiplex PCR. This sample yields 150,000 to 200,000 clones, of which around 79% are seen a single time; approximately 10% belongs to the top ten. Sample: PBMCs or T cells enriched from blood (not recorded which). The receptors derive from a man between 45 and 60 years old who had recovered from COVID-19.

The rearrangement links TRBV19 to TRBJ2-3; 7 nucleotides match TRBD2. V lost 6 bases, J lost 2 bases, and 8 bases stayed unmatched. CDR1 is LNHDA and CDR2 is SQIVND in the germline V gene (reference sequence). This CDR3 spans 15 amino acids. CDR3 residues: CASSETSADTDTQYF. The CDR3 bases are TGTGCCAGTAGCGAAACTAGCGCGGACACAGATACGCAGTATTTT.

DNA for the CDR3: TGTGCCAGCAGCTTCCCGGTAAACACTGAAGCTTTCTTT. Protein product: CASSFPVNTEAFF. The V gene is TRBV5-6, the J gene TRBJ1-1; D remains unclear. Trimming removed 2 bases from V and 2 bases from J, with 7 bases in between. The CDR3 extends over 13 amino acids. The germline V gene encodes CDR1 SGHDT and CDR2 YYEEEE. Filled out from reference TRBV5-6 and TRBJ1-1, the complete variable domain reads DAGVTQSPTHLIKTRGQQVTLRCSPKSGHDTVSWYQQALGQGPQFIFQYYEEEERQRGNFPDRFSGHQFPNYSSELNVNALLLGDSALYLCASSFPVNTEAFFGQGTRLTVV.

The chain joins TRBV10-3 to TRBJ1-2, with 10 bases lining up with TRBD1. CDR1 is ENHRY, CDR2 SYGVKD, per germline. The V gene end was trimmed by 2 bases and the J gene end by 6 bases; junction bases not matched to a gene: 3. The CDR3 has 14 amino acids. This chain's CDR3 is CAISEPGTGDGYTF. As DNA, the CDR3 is TGTGCCATCAGTGAGCCCGGGACAGGGGATGGCTACACCTTC.

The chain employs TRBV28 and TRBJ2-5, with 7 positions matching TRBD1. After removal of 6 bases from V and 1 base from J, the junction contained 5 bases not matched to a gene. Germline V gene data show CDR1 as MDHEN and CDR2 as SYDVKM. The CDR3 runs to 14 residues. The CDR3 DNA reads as TGTGCCAGCAGAACAGGGACAGCCCAAGAGACCCAGTACTTC. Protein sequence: CASRTGTAQETQYF.

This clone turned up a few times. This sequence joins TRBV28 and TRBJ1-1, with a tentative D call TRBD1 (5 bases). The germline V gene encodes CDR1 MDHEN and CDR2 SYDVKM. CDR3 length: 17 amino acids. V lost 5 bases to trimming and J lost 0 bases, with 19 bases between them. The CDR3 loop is CASSALGASGVNTEAFF. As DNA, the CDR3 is TGTGCCAGCAGTGCCCTCGGGGCATCGGGGGTGAACACTGAAGCTTTCTTT.

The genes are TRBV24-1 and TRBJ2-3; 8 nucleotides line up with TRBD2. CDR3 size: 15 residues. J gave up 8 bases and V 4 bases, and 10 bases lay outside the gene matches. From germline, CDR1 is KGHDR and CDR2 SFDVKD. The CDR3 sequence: CATSDQREIQGTQYF. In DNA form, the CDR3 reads TGTGCCACCAGTGACCAGCGGGAGATACAGGGTACGCAGTATTTT.

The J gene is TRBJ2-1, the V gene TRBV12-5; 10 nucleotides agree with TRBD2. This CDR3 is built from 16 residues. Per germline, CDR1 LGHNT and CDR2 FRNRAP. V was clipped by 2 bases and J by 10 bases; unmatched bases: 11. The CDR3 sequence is CASGLSGRVQKEEQFF. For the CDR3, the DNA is TGTGCTAGTGGTTTGAGCGGGAGGGTCCAAAAGGAGGAGCAGTTCTTC.

The chain's CDR3 is CASSVSQGWNQPQHF. CDR3 in DNA: TGTGCCAGCAGCGTCTCACAGGGGTGGAATCAGCCCCAGCATTTT. This chain connects TRBV9 to TRBJ1-5, with TRBD1 matching over 7 bases. The CDR3 totals 15 residues. Germline assignment: CDR1 SGDLS and CDR2 YYNGEE. V was clipped by 2 bases and J by 4 bases; unmatched bases: 6.

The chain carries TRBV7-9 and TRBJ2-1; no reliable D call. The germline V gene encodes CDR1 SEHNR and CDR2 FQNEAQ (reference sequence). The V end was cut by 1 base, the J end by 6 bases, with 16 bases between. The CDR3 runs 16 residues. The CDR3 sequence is CASSLVVGSTINEQFF. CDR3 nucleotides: TGTGCCAGCAGCTTAGTCGTTGGTTCTACTATCAATGAGCAGTTCTTC. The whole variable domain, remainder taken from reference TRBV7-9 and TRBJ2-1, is DTGVSQNPRHKITKRGQNVTFRCDPISEHNRLYWYRQTLGQGPEFLTYFQNEAQLEKSRLLSDRFSAERPKGSFSTLEIQRTEQGDSAMYLCASSLVVGSTINEQFFGPGTRLTVL.

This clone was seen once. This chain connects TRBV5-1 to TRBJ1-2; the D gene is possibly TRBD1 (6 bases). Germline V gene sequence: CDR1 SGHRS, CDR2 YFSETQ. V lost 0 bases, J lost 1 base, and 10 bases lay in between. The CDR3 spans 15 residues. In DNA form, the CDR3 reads TGCGCCAGCAGCTTGGGTGCAGGGGATAACTATGGCTACACCTTC. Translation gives CASSLGAGDNYGYTF. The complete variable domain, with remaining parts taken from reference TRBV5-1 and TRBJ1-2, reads KAGVTQTPRYLIKTRGQQVTLSCSPISGHRSVSWYQQTPGQGLQFLFEYFSETQRNKGNFPGRFSGRQFSNSRSEMNVSTLELGDSALYLCASSLGAGDNYGYTFGSGTRLTVV.

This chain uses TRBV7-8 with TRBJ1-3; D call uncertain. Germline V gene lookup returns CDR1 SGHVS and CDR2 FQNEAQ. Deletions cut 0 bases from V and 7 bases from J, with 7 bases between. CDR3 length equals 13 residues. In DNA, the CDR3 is TGTGCCAGCAGCTTAGCCCCGAGGAACACCATATATTTT. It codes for CASSLAPRNTIYF.

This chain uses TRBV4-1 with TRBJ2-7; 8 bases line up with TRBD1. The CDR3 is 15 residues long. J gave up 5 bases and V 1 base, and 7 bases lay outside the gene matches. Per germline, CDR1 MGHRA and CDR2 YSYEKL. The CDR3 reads CASSQGTGPGDEQYF. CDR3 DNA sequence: TGCGCCAGCAGCCAAGGGACAGGGCCGGGCGACGAGCAGTACTTC.

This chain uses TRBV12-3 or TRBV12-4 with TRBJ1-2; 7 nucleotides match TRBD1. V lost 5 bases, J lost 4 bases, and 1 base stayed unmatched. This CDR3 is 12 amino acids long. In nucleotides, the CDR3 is TGTGCCAGCAGTACAGGGGCCTATGGCTACACCTTC. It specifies CASSTGAYGYTF.

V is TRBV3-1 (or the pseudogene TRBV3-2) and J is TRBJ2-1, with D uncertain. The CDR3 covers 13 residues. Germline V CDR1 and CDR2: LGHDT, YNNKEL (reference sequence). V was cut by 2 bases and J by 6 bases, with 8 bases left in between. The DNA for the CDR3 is TGTGCCAGCAGCCAATCGGTCGTCAATGAGCAGTTCTTC. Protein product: CASSQSVVNEQFF.

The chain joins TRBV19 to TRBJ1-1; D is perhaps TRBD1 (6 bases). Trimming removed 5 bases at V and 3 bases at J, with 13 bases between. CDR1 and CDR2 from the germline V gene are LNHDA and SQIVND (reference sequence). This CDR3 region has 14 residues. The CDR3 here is CASSWGTPYTEAFF. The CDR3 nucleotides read TGTGCCAGTAGTTGGGGGACACCTTACACTGAAGCTTTCTTT.

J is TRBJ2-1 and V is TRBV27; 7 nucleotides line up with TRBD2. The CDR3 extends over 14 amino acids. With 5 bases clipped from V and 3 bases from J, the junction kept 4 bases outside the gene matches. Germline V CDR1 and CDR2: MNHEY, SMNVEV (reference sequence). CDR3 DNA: TGTGCCAGCAGTGCAGCGGGAAGCTACAATGAGCAGTTCTTC. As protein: CASSAAGSYNEQFF.